This entry is about one TCR beta chain. Antigen specificity is unknown. These data belong to a study of cytomegalovirus exposure and HLA in healthy donors. Study observations and caveats: The classifier reportedly diagnosed cytomegalovirus status with high sensitivity and specificity. Some TCR beta chains (roughly 160 of them) were listed as cytomegalovirus-associated. When a later analysis compared HLA-associated TCR beta chains with equally common others, the HLA-associated chains turned out to be more clonally expanded and to have lower generation probabilities.

In the PCR, 60 Vbeta and 13 Jbeta primers were used. Sequencing was performed with immunoSEQ multiplex PCR; in TCRdb, only in-frame clones are kept and a portion is missing. The repertoire holds under 150,000 clones, with about 80% as singletons. Germline CDR1 reads MNHEY; CDR2 reads SMNVEV (reference sequence). CDR3 length equals 13 residues. V was cut by 6 bases and J by 5 bases, with 13 bases left in between. The chain is built from TRBV27 and TRBJ1-2; D uncertain. The sample comprised PBMCs. The origin of this receptor is a male donor in good health and CMV-seronegative. The CDR3 sequence: CASSPDSGYGYTF. The CDR3, as DNA: TGTGCCAGCAGCCCAGATAGCGGGTATGGCTACACCTTC.